Reported below is one T cell receptor beta chain. Its target is unknown. The sample originates from a study of cytomegalovirus exposure and HLA in healthy donors. The V end was cut by 10 bases, the J end by 0 bases, with 19 bases between. The CDR3 consists of 15 residues. Germline CDR1 KGHSH, CDR2 LQKENI. General study findings and limits: Sequencing had likely introduced a cluster of highly shared sequence variants as an artifact. In a later analysis, V- and J-gene trimming of beta chains associated with a DCLRE1C missense variant, replicated independently.

Primers: 60 Vbeta forward and 13 Jbeta reverse. Assay: immunoSEQ multiplex PCR; the TCRdb copy retains only in-frame clones and omits some. The repertoire consists of around 140,000 clones, with roughly 79% occurring once and the leading ten covering 1.1% to 1.5%. V gene TRBV18 combines with J gene TRBJ2-7; D unclear. This clonotype originated in a middle-aged woman in good health and CMV-seronegative. What was sequenced was PBMCs. CDR3 nucleotides: TGTGCCACCCTGGCGGCGAACCGGAGCTCCTACGAGCAGTACTTC. It encodes CATLAANRSSYEQYF.